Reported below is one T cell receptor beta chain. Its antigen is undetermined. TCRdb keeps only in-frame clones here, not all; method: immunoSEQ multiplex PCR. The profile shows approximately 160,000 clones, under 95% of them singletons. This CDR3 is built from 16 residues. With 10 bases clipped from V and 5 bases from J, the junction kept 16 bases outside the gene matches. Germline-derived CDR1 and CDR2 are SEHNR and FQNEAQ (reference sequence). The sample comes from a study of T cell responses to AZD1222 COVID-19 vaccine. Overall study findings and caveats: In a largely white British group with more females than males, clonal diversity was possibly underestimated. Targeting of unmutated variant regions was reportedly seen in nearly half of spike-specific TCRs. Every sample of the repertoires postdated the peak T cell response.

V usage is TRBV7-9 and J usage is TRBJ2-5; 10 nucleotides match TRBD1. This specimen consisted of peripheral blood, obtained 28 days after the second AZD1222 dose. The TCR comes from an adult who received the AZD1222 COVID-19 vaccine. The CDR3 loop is CATRGLTRDRGETQYF. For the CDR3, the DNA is TGTGCCACCCGAGGACTAACGCGGGACAGGGGTGAGACCCAGTACTTC.